The rows below give T cell receptor beta chains drawn from one sample of a study of control samples from healthy donors and cancer patients. This table comes from immunoSEQ multiplex PCR, and its TCRdb copy is limited to in-frame clones, with some not included. The table records about 28,000 clones, 91% of them present only once. The sample taken for sequencing was PBMCs. These receptors all come from a man aged 50-59 years with lung cancer. The CDR3 runs from the conserved cysteine through the conserved F or W. A D gene is named only where the DNA matches it firmly. The size field is filled for only some rows; it gives once, few, many or a size class.

V	D	J	size	CDR3	DNA
TRBV3-1/TRBV3-2	NA	TRBJ2-1	once	CASSSRDGYNEQFF	TGTGCCAGCAGCTCCCGGGACGGATACAATGAGCAGTTCTTC
TRBV5-6	NA	TRBJ1-2	NA	CASSVAGFNYGYTF	TGTGCCAGCAGCGTCGCGGGGTTTAACTATGGCTACACCTTC
TRBV6-5	NA	TRBJ1-6	NA	CASRDSRNSPLHF	TGTGCCAGCAGGGACAGTCGGAATTCACCCCTCCACTTT
TRBV11-3	TRBD2	TRBJ2-1	NA	CASSFTSGSYNEQFF	TGTGCCAGCAGCTTTACTAGCGGTTCCTACAATGAGCAGTTCTTC
TRBV4-1	NA	TRBJ1-1	once	CASSQDRYRVNTEAFF	TGCGCCAGCAGCCAAGATCGTTACAGGGTGAACACTGAAGCTTTCTTT
TRBV2	NA	TRBJ2-5	NA	CASSVGGPQGKTQYF	TGTGCCAGCAGTGTGGGGGGGCCTCAAGGGAAGACCCAGTACTTC
TRBV28	NA	TRBJ1-6	NA	CASSLPASRSPLHF	TGTGCCAGCAGTTTGCCCGCCAGTAGGTCACCCCTCCACTTT
TRBV19	TRBD1	TRBJ2-5	NA	CASSKGARTETQYF	TGTGCCAGTAGTAAGGGGGCGCGAACAGAGACCCAGTACTTC
TRBV18	NA	TRBJ1-2	NA	CASSGEGSHGYTF	TGTGCCAGCTCAGGCGAGGGCAGTCATGGCTACACCTTC
TRBV6-5	NA	TRBJ2-7	NA	CASWTRWSSYEQYF	TGTGCCAGCTGGACACGTTGGAGCTCCTACGAGCAGTACTTC
TRBV5-1	TRBD2	TRBJ2-3	few	CASSLFERGPPDTQYF	TGCGCCAGCAGCTTATTCGAGCGGGGCCCCCCAGATACGCAGTATTTT
TRBV6-5	NA	TRBJ2-7	NA	CASSPFMGTPSEQYF	TGTGCCAGCAGCCCCTTCATGGGTACCCCTTCCGAGCAGTACTTC
TRBV30	NA	TRBJ2-7	NA	CAWSGPYEQYF	TGTGCCTGGAGCGGACCTTACGAGCAGTACTTC
TRBV5-1	NA	TRBJ1-1	NA	CASSPGPGNTEAFF	TGCGCCAGCAGCCCGGGGCCGGGGAACACTGAAGCTTTCTTT
TRBV5-4	TRBD1	TRBJ1-2	NA	CASSIKQGAGGYGYTF	TGTGCCAGCAGCATTAAACAGGGGGCCGGTGGCTATGGCTACACCTTC
TRBV6-4	NA	TRBJ1-1	few	CASSEQLNTEAFF	TGTGCCAGCAGCGAACAACTTAACACTGAAGCTTTCTTT
TRBV4-3	NA	TRBJ2-7	NA	CASSQSWQSYEQYF	TGCGCCAGCAGCCAAAGTTGGCAGTCCTACGAGCAGTACTTC
TRBV29-1	NA	TRBJ1-1	NA	CSVRDNFMNTEAFF	TGCAGCGTACGGGACAACTTCATGAACACTGAAGCTTTCTTT
TRBV2	NA	TRBJ2-5	NA	CASTRPNQETQYF	TGTGCCAGCACTCGTCCAAACCAAGAGACCCAGTACTTC
TRBV4-1	NA	TRBJ1-1	NA	CASSPGLLTEAFF	TGCGCCAGCAGCCCCGGACTTCTCACTGAAGCTTTCTTT
TRBV4-1	TRBD1	TRBJ1-2	NA	CASSQLPGQTYGYTF	TGCGCCAGCAGCCAACTGCCGGGACAGACCTATGGCTACACCTTC
TRBV5-1	NA	TRBJ1-1	once	CASSLASVNTEAFF	TGCGCCAGCAGCTTGGCTTCGGTGAACACTGAAGCTTTCTTT
TRBV5-6	TRBD1	TRBJ1-2	NA	CASSLPGTAGGYTF	TGTGCCAGCAGCCTACCCGGGACAGCCGGTGGCTACACCTTC
TRBV18	NA	TRBJ1-1	NA	CASSPPGAQLNTEAFF	TGTGCCAGCTCACCACCGGGGGCCCAATTGAACACTGAAGCTTTCTTT
TRBV7-2	NA	TRBJ1-1	NA	CASSLIPQGLNTEAFF	TGTGCCAGCAGCTTAATCCCACAGGGCTTGAACACTGAAGCTTTCTTT
TRBV5-1	TRBD1	TRBJ1-2	few	CASRGTGGLRGGYTF	TGCGCCAGCAGAGGGACAGGGGGCCTCCGAGGTGGCTACACCTTC
TRBV20-1	TRBD2	TRBJ2-7	few	CSASWSSGAYEQYF	TGCAGTGCTAGTTGGTCTAGCGGGGCCTACGAGCAGTACTTC
TRBV19	TRBD1	TRBJ2-7	NA	CASSPPGTGGYEQYF	TGTGCCAGTAGTCCACCCGGGACAGGGGGGTACGAGCAGTACTTC
TRBV4-3	NA	TRBJ2-2	NA	CASSQNRNTGELFF	TGCGCCAGCAGCCAAAACAGGAACACCGGGGAGCTGTTTTTT
TRBV10-3	NA	TRBJ1-1	NA	CAISATENTEAFF	TGTGCCATCAGTGCGACAGAGAACACTGAAGCTTTCTTT
TRBV5-6	TRBD1	TRBJ1-5	NA	CASSLTGGGPQHF	TGTGCCAGCAGCTTAACAGGGGGAGGGCCCCAGCATTTT
TRBV18	NA	TRBJ1-1	NA	CASSPLEDTEAFF	TGTGCCAGCTCACCACTCGAGGACACTGAAGCTTTCTTT
TRBV18	TRBD2	TRBJ2-5	NA	CASSETSGENQETQYF	TGTGCCAGCTCAGAGACTAGCGGGGAGAACCAAGAGACCCAGTACTTC
TRBV7-2	NA	TRBJ2-1	NA	CASSLARDHEQFF	TGTGCCAGCAGCTTAGCTAGGGACCATGAGCAGTTCTTC
TRBV7-2	NA	TRBJ2-1	NA	CASRRDMYYNEQFF	TGTGCCAGCAGACGGGACATGTATTACAATGAGCAGTTCTTC